Below, one T cell receptor beta chain is given with its context. Its antigen is currently unknown. This record comes from a study of Ad26.COV2.S vaccination and SARS-CoV-2 variants. The protocol was immunoSEQ multiplex PCR, while the TCRdb copy is restricted to in-frame clones and leaves out a portion. The table records 440,000 or so clones, 92% of them present only once. Treatment specified: 15 to 20 received Ad26.COV2.S at low or high dose, single or two shots; several received placebo; per-sample allocation not given. The samples were gathered on day 63 after the first injection of vaccine or placebo. The V end was cut by 0 bases, the J end by 9 bases, with 18 bases between. The CDR3 spans 15 residues. Germline lookup yields CDR1 LNHNV and CDR2 YYDKDF (reference sequence). Study results and caveats: Recipients of vaccine and of placebo showed similar breadth of their non-spike TCR repertoires.

This sequence joins TRBV15 and TRBJ2-7, with D possibly TRBD1 on 6 matching bases. Material: peripheral blood, obtained in a trial of Ad26.COV2.S vaccine versus placebo. The sequence was collected from a person aged 18 to 65 who received the Ad26.COV2.S COVID-19 vaccine or a placebo. The CDR3 reads CATSREDSPIVGQYF. The CDR3 DNA follows: TGTGCCACCAGCAGAGAGGACAGCCCTATTGTTGGGCAGTACTTC.